The 14 T cell receptor beta chains below were found in one sample sequenced in a study of blood T cell repertoires in COVID-19. Produced via immunoSEQ multiplex PCR; TCRdb's table is partial and in-frame only. The sample holds about 130,000 clones, roughly 80% seen once. The sequenced material came from peripheral blood. These TCRs come from a woman in her forties or fifties with acute or convalescent COVID-19.

The rearrangement uses TRBV24-1 and TRBJ2-3, with D tentatively TRBD2 (5 bases). The CDR3 has 14 amino acids. In germline, CDR1 is KGHDR, CDR2 SFDVKD. Trimming removed 4 bases from V and 6 bases from J, with 13 bases in between. DNA for the CDR3: TGTGCCACCAGTGACCGGACTCTGTCGGATACGCAGTATTTT. Protein: CATSDRTLSDTQYF.

The chain combines TRBV5-4 with TRBJ2-5, with 8 bases lining up with TRBD2. The CDR3 contains 15 residues. Germline CDR1 and CDR2: SGHNT and YYREEE (reference sequence). After removal of 2 bases from V and 5 bases from J, the junction contained 8 bases not matched to a gene. In DNA, the CDR3 is TGTGCCAGCAGCTTCGAGACTAGCGTTAGGGAGACCCAGTACTTC. Residues: CASSFETSVRETQYF.

The chain is built from TRBV12-3 or TRBV12-4 and TRBJ1-5, with D maybe TRBD1 (6 bases). V was cut by 5 bases and J by 7 bases, with 12 bases left in between. The CDR3 runs 13 residues. CDR3: CASSKAGGQPQHF. Here the CDR3 DNA reads TGTGCCAGCAGTAAGGCGGGGGGCCAGCCCCAGCATTTT.

The chain carries TRBV23-1 and TRBJ1-1; TRBD1 aligns across 7 bases. TRBV23-1 is marked as an open reading frame, function uncertain. V shed 3 bases, J shed 3 bases, and the junction held 7 bases outside the gene matches. This CDR3 has 15 residues. CDR3: CASSQPRGLDTEAFF. The CDR3 region has the DNA TGCGCCAGCAGTCAGCCCAGGGGGTTAGACACTGAAGCTTTCTTT.

The V gene is TRBV6-6, the J gene TRBJ1-1, with 7 nucleotides matching TRBD1. Unmatched junction bases numbered 4, after V lost 6 bases and J lost 0 bases. The germline V gene encodes CDR1 MNHNY and CDR2 SVGAGI (reference sequence). CDR3 length: 14 residues. For the CDR3, the DNA is TGTGCCAGCAGAACAGGGGTCATGAACACTGAAGCTTTCTTT. Translating it yields CASRTGVMNTEAFF.

V and J are TRBV5-6 and TRBJ1-3; D gene unclear. The V end lost 4 bases, the J end lost 0 bases, and 14 bases lay between the germline ends. Germline V lookup: CDR1 SGHDT, CDR2 YYEEEE. The CDR3 extends over 16 amino acids. For the CDR3, the DNA is TGTGCCAGCAGCCCCACTTACAGTCTCTCTGGAAACACCATATATTTT. Translation: CASSPTYSLSGNTIYF.

This clone has a handful of counts. The V and J genes are TRBV15 and TRBJ2-2; 9 bases map to TRBD1. The V gene's germline CDR1 is LNHNV and CDR2 YYDKDF (reference sequence). This CDR3 contains 18 residues. Unmatched junction bases numbered 12, after V lost 0 bases and J lost 7 bases. The CDR3 sequence: CATSRDFLPGTGIGELFF. The CDR3 DNA is TGTGCCACCAGCAGAGATTTCCTCCCCGGGACAGGGATCGGGGAGCTGTTTTTT.

The rearrangement uses TRBV7-2 and TRBJ2-7; 11 nucleotides agree with TRBD2. The CDR3 spans 17 residues. Germline CDR1 SGHTA, CDR2 FQGNSA. After removal of 1 base from V and 4 bases from J, the junction contained 9 bases not matched to a gene. The CDR3 spells CASSLDGLAGGSYEQYF. CDR3 nucleotide sequence: TGTGCCAGCAGCTTAGACGGGCTAGCGGGGGGTTCATACGAGCAGTACTTC.

V and J are TRBV3-1 (or the pseudogene TRBV3-2) and TRBJ1-2; 9 bases align to TRBD1. The junction had 9 bases not matched to a gene; V was cut back by 4 bases and J by 6 bases. Germline V CDR1 and CDR2: LGHDT, YNNKEL (reference sequence). The CDR3 extends over 15 amino acids. CDR3 bases: TGTGCCAGCAGCCCTATCGGGACAGGGCGAAATGGCTACACCTTC. It yields the protein CASSPIGTGRNGYTF.

The J gene is TRBJ1-4, the V gene TRBV4-2; TRBD1 might be the D (6 bases). V lost 4 bases to trimming and J lost 8 bases, with 26 bases between them. This CDR3 spans 18 amino acids. Germline CDR1 reads LGHNA; CDR2 reads YNFKEQ. This CDR3 is CASSRDPPLRDNSEKLFF. CDR3 in DNA: TGTGCCAGCAGCCGAGATCCCCCTCTCCGGGACAACTCAGAAAAACTGTTTTTT.

The chain links TRBV2 to TRBJ1-4; D might be TRBD1 (5 bases). The germline V gene has CDR1 SNHLY and CDR2 FYNNEI. V was clipped by 8 bases and J by 3 bases, with 10 bases between them. CDR3 length equals 13 residues. The CDR3 coding sequence is TGTGCCAGCCTCGGACAAGCTAATGAAAAACTGTTTTTT. Amino acid sequence: CASLGQANEKLFF.

The chain carries TRBV5-1 and TRBJ1-6; TRBD1 matches at 10 bases. The V gene end was trimmed by 3 bases and the J gene end by 7 bases; junction bases not matched to a gene: 1. The CDR3 loop spans 14 amino acids. Germline values: CDR1 SGHRS, CDR2 YFSETQ. The chain's CDR3 is CASSWTGGNSPLHF. Here the CDR3 DNA reads TGCGCCAGCAGCTGGACAGGGGGGAATTCACCCCTCCACTTT.

The rearrangement links TRBV25-1 to TRBJ2-7; D might be TRBD1 (6 bases). Germline CDR1 and CDR2: MGHDK and SYGVNS. V was clipped by 4 bases and J by 2 bases, with 9 bases between them. This CDR3 has 13 amino acids. CDR3 in DNA: TGTGCCAGCAGTGGGACAGTCACCTACGAGCAGTACTTC. Residues: CASSGTVTYEQYF.

CDR3 amino acids: CATSRGMIADTQYF. Here the CDR3 DNA reads TGTGCCACCAGCAGGGGGATGATCGCAGATACGCAGTATTTT. The V call is TRBV24-1, the J call TRBJ2-3, with 7 bases matching TRBD1. The V and J ends lost 7 bases and 4 bases, in that order; junction bases with no gene match: 7. The CDR3 is 14 residues long. Germline lookup yields CDR1 KGHDR and CDR2 SFDVKD.